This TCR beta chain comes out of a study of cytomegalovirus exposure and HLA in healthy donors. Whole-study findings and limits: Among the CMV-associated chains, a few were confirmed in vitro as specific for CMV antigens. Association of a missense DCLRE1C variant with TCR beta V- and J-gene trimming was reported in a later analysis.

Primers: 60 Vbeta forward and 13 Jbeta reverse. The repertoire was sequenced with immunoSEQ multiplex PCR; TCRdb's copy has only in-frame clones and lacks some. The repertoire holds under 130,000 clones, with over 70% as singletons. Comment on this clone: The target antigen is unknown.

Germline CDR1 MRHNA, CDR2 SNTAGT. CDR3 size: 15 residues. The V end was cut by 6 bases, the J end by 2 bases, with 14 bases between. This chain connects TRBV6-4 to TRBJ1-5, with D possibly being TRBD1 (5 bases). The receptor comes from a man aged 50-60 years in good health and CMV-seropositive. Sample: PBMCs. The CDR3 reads CASSATGEGNQPQHF. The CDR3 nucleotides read TGTGCCAGCAGCGCCACGGGGGAGGGCAATCAGCCCCAGCATTTT.